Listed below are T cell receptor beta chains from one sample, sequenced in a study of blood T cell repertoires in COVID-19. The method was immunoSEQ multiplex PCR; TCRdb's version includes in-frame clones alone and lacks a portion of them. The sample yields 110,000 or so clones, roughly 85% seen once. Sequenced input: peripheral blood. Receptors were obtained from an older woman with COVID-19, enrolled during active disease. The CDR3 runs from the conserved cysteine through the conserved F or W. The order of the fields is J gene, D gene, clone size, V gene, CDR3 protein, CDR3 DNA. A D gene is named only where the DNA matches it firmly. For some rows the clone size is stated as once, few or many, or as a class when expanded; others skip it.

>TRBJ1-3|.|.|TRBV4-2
CASSQGEQGAGNTIYF
TGTGCCAGCAGCCAAGGGGAACAGGGCGCTGGAAACACCATATATTTT
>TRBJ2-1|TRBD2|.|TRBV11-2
CASRRVAGGPNEQFF
TGTGCCAGCAGGCGGGTAGCGGGGGGGCCTAATGAGCAGTTCTTC
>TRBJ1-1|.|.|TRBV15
CATSRPPRGGIFTEAFF
TGTGCCACCAGCAGACCCCCAAGGGGGGGGATATTCACTGAAGCTTTCTTT
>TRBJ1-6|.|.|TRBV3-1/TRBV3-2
CASSQETGNNSPLHF
TGTGCCAGCAGCCAAGAGACAGGAAATAATTCACCCCTCCACTTT
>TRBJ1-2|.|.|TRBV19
CASSPGTLSFRYTF
TGTGCCAGTAGCCCCGGGACACTTTCTTTCCGCTACACCTTC
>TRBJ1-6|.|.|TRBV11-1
CASRLAGRSDNSPLHF
TGTGCCAGCAGATTAGCCGGTCGATCGGATAATTCACCCCTCCACTTT
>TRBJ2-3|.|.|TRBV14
CASSQIRGTDTQYF
TGTGCCAGCAGCCAGATCAGGGGTACAGATACGCAGTATTTT
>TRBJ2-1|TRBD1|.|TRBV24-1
CATSDPTTGTGNVDEQFF
TGTGCCACCAGTGACCCGACAACCGGGACAGGGAATGTGGATGAGCAGTTCTTC
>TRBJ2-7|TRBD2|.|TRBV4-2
CASSQVAAGGTAYEQYF
TGTGCCAGCAGCCAAGTAGCAGCGGGGGGGACCGCCTACGAGCAGTACTTC
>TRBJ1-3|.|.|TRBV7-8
CASSLVTGGLSGNTIYF
TGTGCCAGCAGCTTAGTGACTGGGGGCCTTTCTGGAAACACCATATATTTT
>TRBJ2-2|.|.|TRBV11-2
CASSLLGELFF
TGTGCCAGCAGCTTACTCGGGGAGCTGTTTTTT
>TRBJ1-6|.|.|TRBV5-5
CASTPRRGANSPLHF
TGTGCCAGCACCCCCCGGCGGGGGGCTAATTCACCCCTCCACTTT
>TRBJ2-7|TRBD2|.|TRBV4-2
CASSQSRGGSSYEQYF
TGTGCCAGCAGCCAATCACGGGGGGGTTCCTCCTACGAGCAGTACTTC
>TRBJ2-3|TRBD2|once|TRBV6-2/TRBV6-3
CASSRGTSSYPSTDTQYF
TGTGCCAGCAGTAGGGGGACTAGCAGTTACCCTAGCACAGATACGCAGTATTTT
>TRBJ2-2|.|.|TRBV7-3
CASSQGQRGSGELFF
TGTGCCAGCAGCCAAGGGCAAAGGGGGTCGGGGGAGCTGTTTTTT
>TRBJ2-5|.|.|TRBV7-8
CASSRPQGLEQTQYF
TGTGCCAGCAGCCGACCTCAGGGGCTTGAGCAGACCCAGTACTTC
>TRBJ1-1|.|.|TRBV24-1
CATSQTGNEAFF
TGTGCCACCAGCCAGACAGGAAATGAAGCTTTCTTT
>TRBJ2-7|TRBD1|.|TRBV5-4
CASSAQTGSEYEQYF
TGTGCCAGCAGCGCACAGACAGGGTCTGAATACGAGCAGTACTTC
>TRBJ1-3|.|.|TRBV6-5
CASGGRANSGNTIYF
TGTGCCAGCGGGGGCAGGGCCAACTCTGGAAACACCATATATTTT
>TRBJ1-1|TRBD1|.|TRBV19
CASSMGRQGYMGHRDTEAFF
TGTGCCAGTAGTATGGGGCGACAGGGTTATATGGGACATAGGGACACTGAAGCTTTCTTT
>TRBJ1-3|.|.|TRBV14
CASSQEGAFGNTIYF
TGTGCCAGCAGCCAGGAAGGGGCGTTTGGAAACACCATATATTTT
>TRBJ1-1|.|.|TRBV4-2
CASSQVFSGDTEAFF
TGTGCCAGCAGCCAAGTGTTTTCGGGGGACACTGAAGCTTTCTTT
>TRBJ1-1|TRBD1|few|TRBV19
CASSITGGGTEAFF
TGTGCCAGTAGTATAACAGGGGGAGGTACTGAAGCTTTCTTT
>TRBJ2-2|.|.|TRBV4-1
CASRPWAGANTGELFF
TGCGCCAGCAGACCCTGGGCAGGGGCGAACACCGGGGAGCTGTTTTTT
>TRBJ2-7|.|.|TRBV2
CASSGLSYEQYF
TGTGCCAGCAGTGGACTCTCCTACGAGCAGTACTTC
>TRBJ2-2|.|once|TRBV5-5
CASSFLIRRGTGELFF
TGTGCCAGCAGCTTCCTAATTCGAAGGGGCACCGGGGAGCTGTTTTTT
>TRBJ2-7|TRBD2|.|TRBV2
CARGLAGDYEQYF
TGTGCCAGAGGACTAGCGGGGGACTACGAGCAGTACTTC
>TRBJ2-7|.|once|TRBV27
CASSLSGLAGPLYEQYF
TGTGCCAGCAGTTTATCGGGGTTGGCGGGTCCGCTCTACGAGCAGTACTTC
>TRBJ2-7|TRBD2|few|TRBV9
CASSVGDGLAAAYEQYF
TGTGCCAGCAGCGTAGGGGATGGACTAGCGGCGGCCTACGAGCAGTACTTC
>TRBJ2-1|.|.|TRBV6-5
CASSYSSTGNEQFF
TGTGCCAGCAGTTACTCGAGCACAGGGAATGAGCAGTTCTTC
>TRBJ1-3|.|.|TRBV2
CASKRTEGNTIYF
TGTGCCAGCAAGAGGACAGAAGGAAACACCATATATTTT
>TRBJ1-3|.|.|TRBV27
CASSPGGANGNTIYF
TGTGCCAGCAGTCCCGGGGGGGCGAATGGAAACACCATATATTTT
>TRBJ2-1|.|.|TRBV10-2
CASSESSRVGEQFF
TGCGCCAGCAGTGAGTCTTCCAGGGTGGGTGAGCAGTTCTTC
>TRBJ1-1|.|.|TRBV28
CASNSRAGVTEAFF
TGTGCCAGCAACTCCAGGGCTGGAGTCACTGAAGCTTTCTTT
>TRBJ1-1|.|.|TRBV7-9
CASSLFRGSIITEAFF
TGTGCCAGCAGCTTGTTCAGGGGATCGATAATCACTGAAGCTTTCTTT
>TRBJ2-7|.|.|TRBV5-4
CASSSQGGSYEQYF
TGTGCCAGCAGCTCACAGGGAGGGTCCTACGAGCAGTACTTC
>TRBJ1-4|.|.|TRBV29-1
CSVDGGGDEKLFF
TGCAGCGTTGATGGGGGGGGCGACGAAAAACTGTTTTTT
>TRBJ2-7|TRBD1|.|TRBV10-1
CASSFLQGFEQYF
TGCGCCAGCAGTTTCTTACAGGGGTTCGAGCAGTACTTC
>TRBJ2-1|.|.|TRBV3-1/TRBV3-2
CASSGRRWGEYNEQFF
TGTGCCAGCAGCGGAAGAAGGTGGGGGGAGTACAATGAGCAGTTCTTC
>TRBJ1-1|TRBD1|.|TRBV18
CASSLRDRGHSGTEAFF
TGTGCCAGCTCCCTCAGGGACAGGGGCCATTCGGGGACTGAAGCTTTCTTT
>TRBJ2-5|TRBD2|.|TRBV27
CASRPSGLAGVQETQYF
TGTGCCAGCAGACCTTCCGGGCTAGCGGGGGTTCAAGAGACCCAGTACTTC
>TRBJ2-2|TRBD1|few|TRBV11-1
CASSPDRAGELFF
TGTGCCAGCAGCCCCGACAGGGCCGGGGAGCTGTTTTTT
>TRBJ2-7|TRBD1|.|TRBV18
CASSPGQGVYEQYF
TGTGCCAGCTCACCCGGACAGGGGGTCTACGAGCAGTACTTC
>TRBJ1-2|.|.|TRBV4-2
CASSQGIRTILISNYGYTF
TGTGCCAGCAGCCAAGGAATAAGGACAATCTTAATAAGTAACTATGGCTACACCTTC
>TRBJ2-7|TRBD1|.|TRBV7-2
CASSSSRDRALLFNEQYF
TGTGCCAGCAGCTCATCTAGGGACAGGGCCCTGTTATTTAATGAGCAGTACTTC
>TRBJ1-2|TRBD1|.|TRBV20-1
CSALDRAYTF
TGCAGTGCGCTCGACAGGGCCTACACCTTC
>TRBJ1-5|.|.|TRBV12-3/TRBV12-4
CASTLGDNQPQHF
TGTGCCAGCACTCTAGGGGACAATCAGCCCCAGCATTTT
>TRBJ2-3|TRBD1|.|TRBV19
CASSITGASSTDTQYF
TGTGCCAGTAGTATCACAGGGGCAAGTAGCACAGATACGCAGTATTTT
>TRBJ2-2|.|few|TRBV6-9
CASPGYDTGELFF
TGTGCCAGCCCAGGGTACGACACCGGGGAGCTGTTTTTT
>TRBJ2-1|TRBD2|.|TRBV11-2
CASSSNSGGYEQFF
TGTGCCAGCAGCTCGAATAGCGGGGGCTATGAGCAGTTCTTC
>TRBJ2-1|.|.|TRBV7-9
CASSQHQGYPYNEQFF
TGTGCCAGCAGCCAGCACCAGGGTTACCCCTACAATGAGCAGTTCTTC
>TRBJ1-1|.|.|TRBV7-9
CASSLAQGSTEAFF
TGTGCCAGCAGCTTAGCTCAGGGGTCAACTGAAGCTTTCTTT
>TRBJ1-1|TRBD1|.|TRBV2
CASSHPRDRGRENTEAFF
TGTGCCAGCAGTCATCCCCGGGACAGGGGGCGCGAGAACACTGAAGCTTTCTTT